The 27 T cell receptor beta chains below were found in one sample sequenced in a study of shared clonotypes between healthy human individuals. Sequencing used immunoSEQ multiplex PCR; TCRdb keeps in-frame clones, though not all of them. Of millions of clones listed, roughly nine tenths are singletons. The specimen was naive CD4+ T cells sorted from blood. Subset noted: CD45RA+ positively selected. Receptor source: a young man in good health.

V usage is TRBV28 and J usage is TRBJ2-3; D tentatively reads TRBD1 or TRBD2 (5 bases each). Between the trimmed V and J ends, which lost 5 bases and 4 bases, there was a span of 22 bases. This CDR3 is built from 17 residues. Germline V CDR1 and CDR2: MDHEN, SYDVKM. In DNA form, the CDR3 reads TGTGCCAGCAGTAGTCCCGCCGGGACCCCACGGTCAGATACGCAGTATTTT. Its protein is CASSSPAGTPRSDTQYF.

The V gene is TRBV5-1, the J gene TRBJ2-7; 10 bases agree with TRBD2. J lost 2 bases, V lost 0 bases, and 8 bases had no gene match. This CDR3 spans 17 amino acids. The germline CDR1 and CDR2 sequences are SGHRS and YFSETQ. Written as DNA, the CDR3 is TGCGCCAGCAGCTTGGGACTCGGTAGCGGGGGGACCTACGAGCAGTACTTC. Encoded protein: CASSLGLGSGGTYEQYF.

V and J are TRBV6-6 and TRBJ2-2, with D hard to call. The germline V gene has CDR1 MNHNY and CDR2 SVGAGI (reference sequence). Trimming left V 0 bases short and J 2 bases short, with 7 bases between. The CDR3 is made up of 15 amino acids. DNA of the CDR3: TGTGCCAGCAGTTACTCTTCCCAAAACACCGGGGAGCTGTTTTTT. Its protein product is CASSYSSQNTGELFF.

The rearrangement uses TRBV5-1 and TRBJ1-6; no clear D gene. CDR3 length equals 14 residues. The germline V gene has CDR1 SGHRS and CDR2 YFSETQ. Trimming left V 3 bases short and J 8 bases short, with 12 bases between. CDR3 protein: CASSSIGPDSPLHF. The CDR3 bases are TGCGCCAGCAGCTCCATAGGACCCGATTCACCCCTCCACTTT.

This clone was picked up one time. J is TRBJ2-1 and V is TRBV5-1; tentatively, D is TRBD2 (5 bases). This CDR3 has 16 residues. Germline V gene sequence: CDR1 SGHRS, CDR2 YFSETQ. Trimming cost V 3 bases and J 0 bases, with 13 bases left between them. Here the CDR3 DNA reads TGCGCCAGCAGCTCGGCACGGGGTGGCTCCTACAATGAGCAGTTCTTC. As protein: CASSSARGGSYNEQFF.

J is TRBJ1-6 and V is TRBV30; D is perhaps TRBD1 (5 bases). The CDR3 is 13 residues long. Germline assignment: CDR1 GTSNPN and CDR2 SVGIG (reference sequence). V lost 6 bases, J lost 9 bases, and 15 bases lay in between. The CDR3 sequence is CACTGTVTSPLHF. CDR3 nucleotides: TGTGCCTGTACGGGGACGGTAACTTCACCCCTCCACTTT.

The J gene is TRBJ1-6, the V gene TRBV2; 9 bases are shared with TRBD1. The CDR3 is 15 residues long. Germline V lookup: CDR1 SNHLY, CDR2 FYNNEI. The trim removed 6 bases at V and 8 bases at J, leaving 8 bases unmatched. Here the CDR3 reads CASRGVGTGYSPLHF. The CDR3 nucleotides are TGTGCCAGCAGGGGGGTAGGGACAGGGTATTCACCCCTCCACTTT.

CDR3 amino acids: CASSPSWLADTQYF. The CDR3 coding sequence is TGTGCCAGCAGCCCCTCTTGGTTGGCAGATACGCAGTATTTT. This chain connects TRBV27 to TRBJ2-3, with D uncertain. Germline V CDR1 and CDR2: MNHEY, SMNVEV (reference sequence). V was pared by 6 bases and J by 4 bases, with 14 bases between. This CDR3 spans 14 amino acids.

The J gene is TRBJ1-2, the V gene TRBV14; 9 bases match TRBD1. The CDR3 loop spans 14 amino acids. The ends lost 4 bases at V and 4 bases at J; junction bases unmatched: 4. The germline gives CDR1 SGHDN, CDR2 FVKESK. The CDR3 DNA sequence: TGTGCCAGCAGCCGGATGGACAGGGGCTATGGCTACACCTTC. It is translated as CASSRMDRGYGYTF.

The CDR3 DNA follows: TGTGCCGCCCCCGGACAGGACTCCTACAATGAGCAGTTCTTC. As protein: CAAPGQDSYNEQFF. V gene TRBV27 combines with J gene TRBJ2-1; 7 bases match TRBD1. V shed 11 bases and J 0 bases; nucleotides not matched to a gene: 7. Germline CDR1 and CDR2: MNHEY and SMNVEV (reference sequence). The CDR3 consists of 14 residues.

Concerning this clone: Other DNA sequences in the same sample also yield this CDR3. This rearrangement joins TRBV20-1 to TRBJ2-7; D is uncertain. Germline V gene lookup returns CDR1 DFQATT and CDR2 SNEGSKA (reference sequence). V lost 0 bases and J lost 5, with 5 bases in between. The CDR3 is 11 amino acids. The CDR3 nucleotides read TGCAGTGCTAGAGATAGGAACGAGCAGTACTTC. Residues: CSARDRNEQYF.

The chain uses TRBV6-1 and TRBJ2-7, with 7 bases lining up with TRBD1. In germline, CDR1 is MNHNS, CDR2 SASEGT. V was clipped by 7 bases and J by 5 bases; unmatched bases: 8. CDR3 length: 13 amino acids. The CDR3 DNA reads as TGTGCCAGCAATGACCGAGACAGGGACGAGCAGTACTTC. It is translated as CASNDRDRDEQYF.

For this clone: The sample has other DNA sequences that encode this CDR3 too. The chain combines TRBV18 with TRBJ1-6, with 9 bases aligning to TRBD1. J lost 9 bases, V lost 3 bases, and 3 bases had no gene match. Germline CDR1 KGHSH, CDR2 LQKENI. The CDR3 consists of 14 residues. The CDR3 DNA follows: TGTGCCAGCTCACCGGACAGGGGTGGTTCACCCCTCCACTTT. This codes for CASSPDRGGSPLHF. Looking up the rest from reference TRBV18 and TRBJ1-6 gives the full variable domain: NAGVMQNPRHLVRRRGQEARLRCSPMKGHSHVYWYRQLPEEGLKFMVYLQKENIIDESGMPKERFSAEFPKEGPSILRIQQVVRGDSAAYFCASSPDRGGSPLHFGNGTRLTVT.

With respect to this clone: This same CDR3 is encoded by further DNA sequences in the sample. V is TRBV7-2 and J is TRBJ2-3; D ambiguous. The V gene lost 5 bases and the J gene lost 2 bases, with 5 bases spanning the gap. The CDR3 length is 12 residues. CDR1 is SGHTA, CDR2 FQGNSA, per germline. DNA for the CDR3: TGTGCCAGCAGCCCCTCCACAGATACGCAGTATTTT. This gives the protein CASSPSTDTQYF.

This clone was seen a few times. The CDR3 nucleotides are TGTGCCAGCAGCTTAAACCTAGGGGATTCACCCCTCCACTTT. This codes for CASSLNLGDSPLHF. The rearrangement joins TRBV5-4 to TRBJ1-6; D might be TRBD1 (5 bases). Germline V gene lookup returns CDR1 SGHNT and CDR2 YYREEE (reference sequence). Trimming pared 2 bases from V and 8 bases from J, leaving 11 bases between. The CDR3 sequence is 14 residues long.

This sequence joins TRBV4-1 and TRBJ1-5; 8 bases fit TRBD1. The CDR3 runs to 17 residues. V shed 0 bases and J 5 bases; nucleotides not matched to a gene: 9. CDR1 and CDR2 from the germline V gene are MGHRA and YSYEKL. CDR3 nucleotide sequence: TGCGCCAGCAGCCAAGAGGGGTTTGGACAGGGTGATCAGCCCCAGCATTTT. Translated: CASSQEGFGQGDQPQHF.

The chain recombines TRBV4-3 with TRBJ2-5, with D maybe TRBD2 (5 bases). V lost 1 base to trimming and J lost 1 base, with 10 bases between them. In germline, CDR1 is LGHNA, CDR2 YSLEER. This CDR3 comprises 15 residues. This chain's CDR3 is CASSQGVTSQETQYF. The CDR3 nucleotides read TGCGCCAGCAGCCAAGGGGTAACTAGCCAAGAGACCCAGTACTTC.

Comment on this clone: Additional DNA sequences in this sample encode the identical CDR3. The rearrangement uses TRBV18 and TRBJ1-2; maybe TRBD1 (6 bases). The CDR3 covers 13 residues. Trimming removed 3 bases from V and 4 bases from J, with 9 bases in between. CDR1 KGHSH and CDR2 LQKENI come from the germline V gene. CDR3 residues: CASSPETGYGYTF. The DNA of the CDR3 is TGTGCCAGCTCACCCGAGACAGGCTATGGCTACACCTTC.

V gene TRBV5-4 combines with J gene TRBJ2-1, with TRBD1 matching over 9 bases. V lost 1 base and J lost 8; bases outside the gene matches: 7. Germline V gene lookup returns CDR1 SGHNT and CDR2 YYREEE (reference sequence). There are 15 residues in the CDR3. This CDR3 is CASSLRDREGDEQFF. The CDR3 DNA reads as TGTGCCAGCAGCTTGCGGGACAGGGAGGGAGATGAGCAGTTCTTC.

The chain uses TRBV7-9 and TRBJ2-2; D ambiguous. CDR1 is SEHNR and CDR2 is FQNEAQ in the germline V gene (reference sequence). This CDR3 spans 15 amino acids. Deletions cut 1 base from V and 5 bases from J, with 11 bases between. DNA of the CDR3: TGTGCCAGCAGCTTAGGGTATAGCCCTACCGGGGAGCTGTTTTTT. It yields the protein CASSLGYSPTGELFF.

The CDR3 loop reads CASSIGLGNTEAFF. The CDR3 coding sequence is TGTGCCAGTAGTATTGGACTGGGGAACACTGAAGCTTTCTTT. V is TRBV19 and J is TRBJ1-1; D gene unclear. The CDR3 covers 14 residues. CDR1 LNHDA and CDR2 SQIVND come from the germline V gene (reference sequence). V was pared by 3 bases and J by 1 base, with 9 bases between.

The chain recombines TRBV30 with TRBJ1-2, with D maybe TRBD1 (6 bases). V was shortened by 4 bases and J by 2 bases, with 11 bases between the two germline ends. This CDR3 is 13 amino acids long. The germline V gene encodes CDR1 GTSNPN and CDR2 SVGIG (reference sequence). As DNA, the CDR3 is TGTGCCTGGAAACAAGGGGGGAACTATGGCTACACCTTC. Its protein is CAWKQGGNYGYTF.

The V and J genes are TRBV7-2 and TRBJ1-1; D remains ambiguous. Germline CDR1 reads SGHTA; CDR2 reads FQGNSA. The CDR3 totals 13 residues. The V gene lost 1 base and the J gene lost 5 bases, with 8 bases spanning the gap. The DNA for the CDR3 is TGTGCCAGCAGCTTAGGGCAGGCAACTGAAGCTTTCTTT. Translated, it gives CASSLGQATEAFF.

The chain couples TRBV28 to TRBJ1-5, with D perhaps matching TRBD1 (6 bases). The CDR3 sequence is 14 residues long. Germline loops: CDR1 MDHEN, CDR2 SYDVKM. Trimming took 4 bases from V and 3 from J, leaving 10 bases between them. The DNA for the CDR3 is TGTGCCAGCAGTTCAGGACAGCTCAATCAGCCCCAGCATTTT. This sequence encodes CASSSGQLNQPQHF.

This chain links TRBV7-2 with TRBJ2-7; D remains ambiguous. Looked up from germline, CDR1 is SGHTA and CDR2 is FQGNSA. Trimming removed 5 bases at V and 6 bases at J, with 17 bases between. This CDR3 comprises 14 residues. CDR3 region: CASSPHRRAGEQYF. CDR3 coding DNA: TGTGCCAGCAGCCCGCACCGTCGGGCCGGCGAGCAGTACTTC.

The V call is TRBV27, the J call TRBJ1-3; maybe TRBD1 (5 bases). The CDR3 runs to 14 residues. Germline-derived CDR1 and CDR2 are MNHEY and SMNVEV (reference sequence). Trimming cost V 6 bases and J 0 bases, with 9 bases left between them. DNA for the CDR3: TGTGCCAGCAGAATGACAGACTCTGGAAACACCATATATTTT. Protein product: CASRMTDSGNTIYF.

On this clone: The sample has other DNA sequences that encode this CDR3 too. This sequence joins TRBV7-2 and TRBJ1-1; the D is unclear. Looked up from germline, CDR1 is SGHTA and CDR2 is FQGNSA. The CDR3 extends over 14 amino acids. Trimming removed 3 bases from V and 0 bases from J, with 8 bases in between. CDR3 nucleotide sequence: TGTGCCAGCAGCTTTGAGGGCTTGAACACTGAAGCTTTCTTT. This gives the protein CASSFEGLNTEAFF.